This TCR beta chain was retrieved from a study of beta chain features in type 1 diabetes (dated by TCRdb to 2016 to 2019). For context, the study as a whole: No differences in mean age, gender distribution, total cell number or subset yield were found between patients and healthy donors. A total of roughly 100,000,000 sorted cells were examined across all samples, and the number of cells per subset was strongly correlated with RNA yield. The study compared TCRB repertoires of sorted circulating CD4+ T cell subsets between recently diagnosed type 1 diabetes patients and matched healthy donors. Regulatory and stem cell-like memory subsets were isolated from only 8 patients and roughly eight healthy donors, whereas naive and central memory subsets came from all 30 or so donors.

Overall study results and their limits: Type 1 diabetes patients showed a moderate but significant shortening of TCRB CDR3 length in all four CD4+ subsets. Because cDNA rather than genomic DNA was sequenced, highly expressing activated cells could have been over-represented, although no difference in activation and CD3 levels was found between groups. Naive, central memory and regulatory TCRB repertoires appeared more similar among patients than among healthy donors. Shorter templates might have been favored by PCR, but patient and control samples were amplified and corrected together, so both groups would have been affected equally by any skew. At VDJ recombination sites, patients with type 1 diabetes made fewer insertions and deleted more nucleotides, a pattern implying thymic rearrangement abnormalities. Because the HLA sub-analyses included only small numbers of individuals, any influence of HLA type on TCRB rearrangement was left unresolved.

This clone was counted between two and nine times. The antigen this receptor binds is unknown. Within one base of it there is no much larger clone, and no base qualities were kept. A single peripheral blood draw of about 116 mL on average was collected from each donor into heparinised tubes. A BD FACSAria II and a panel including CD45RO, CCR7, CD25, CD127, CD95 and CD27 were used to sort naive, central memory, regulatory and stem cell-like memory CD4+ T cells. All sorted populations exceeded 95% purity. PBMCs were isolated immediately by Lymphoprep density gradient centrifugation and stained directly without culture. To minimize batch effects, samples were stained and sorted in pairs, one healthy donor with one patient per experiment. The entire amount of isolated RNA was reverse transcribed using the High Capacity cDNA Reverse Transcription Kit, so the sequenced TCRB transcripts were expressed ones. Deep immunoSEQ sequencing was applied to naive, central memory and regulatory T cell samples, giving an average of approximately 3.8 million total reads per sample. Sorted cells were lysed in RLT buffer, and RNA was extracted using DNase-treated RNeasy Micro or Mini kits according to cell number. To prevent cross-contamination, each cell subset was processed individually, whereas patient and healthy donor samples were processed jointly. The immunoSEQ multiplex PCR was used to amplify TCRB sequences from cDNA, yielding 87-bp fragments that span the CDR3 region. The amplicons were sequenced using the Illumina HiSeq platform. The study's own analysis went as follows. Synthetic template baselines were used to correct PCR bias computationally, reads within Hamming distance 2 were collapsed, and singletons that could not be merged were discarded. Reads were aligned against IMGT so that V, D and J genes, CDR3 length and insertions or deletions at six rearrangement sites could be assigned. Clonotype counts were normalized to sorted cell number within each subset before computing true diversity and Gini coefficients with the tcR R package. The overlap coefficient, calculated on TCRB nucleotide sequences, was used to quantify repertoire sharing. TCRdb provides this immuneACCESS table in a form limited to in-frame rearrangements. Some clones are lacking; in checked studies, under half of them reflect an unresolved V gene, and why the rest are absent is not known. That table is the source of V, J and clone size, and D and trimming were worked out from the DNA. Present in this sample are 300,000 to 350,000 clones, around 8.5% of which were seen just once. The ten biggest clones cover 1% of the sample.

Sequenced sample: central memory CD4+ T cells from blood. The receptor was isolated from a man aged 25 to 40 with type 1 diabetes.

The CDR3 corresponds to CAWSVERGGNTEAFF. The sequenced DNA: TGTGCCTGGAGTGTAGAACGGGGGGGGAACACTGAAGCTTTCTTT. The sequence links TRBV30 to TRBJ1-1; TRBD1 is possibly the D segment (5 matching bases). CDR1 and CDR2 were assigned from the germline V gene (reference sequence) as GTSNPN and SVGIG. From the cysteine through the phenylalanine, the CDR3 covers 15 amino acids. Just the 45-base CDR3 DNA is kept, in frame starting at base 1. Trimming removed 0 bases from V and 1 base from J, leaving 12 bases between the germline ends.